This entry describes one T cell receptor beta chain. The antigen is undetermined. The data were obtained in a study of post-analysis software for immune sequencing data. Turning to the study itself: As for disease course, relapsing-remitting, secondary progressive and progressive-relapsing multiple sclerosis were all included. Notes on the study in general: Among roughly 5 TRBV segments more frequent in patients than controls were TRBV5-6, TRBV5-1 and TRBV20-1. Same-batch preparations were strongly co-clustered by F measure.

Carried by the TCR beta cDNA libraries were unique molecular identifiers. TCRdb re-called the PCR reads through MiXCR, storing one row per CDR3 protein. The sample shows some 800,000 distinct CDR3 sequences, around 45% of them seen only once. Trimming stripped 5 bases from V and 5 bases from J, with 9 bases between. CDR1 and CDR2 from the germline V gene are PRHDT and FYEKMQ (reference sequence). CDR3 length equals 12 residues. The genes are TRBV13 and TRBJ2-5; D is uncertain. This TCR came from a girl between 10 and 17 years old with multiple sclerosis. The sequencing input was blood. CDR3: CASSTARETQYF. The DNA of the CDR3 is TGTGCCAGCAGCACCGCACGGGAGACCCAGTACTTC.